The rows below give T cell receptor beta chains drawn from one sample of a study of shared clonotypes between healthy human individuals. Assay used: immunoSEQ multiplex PCR; TCRdb lists only in-frame clones, some missing. The top ten clones hold around 0.13% of a sample with 2 million to 2.5 million clones, 95% of them seen once. Sample: naive CD4+ T cells sorted from blood. These receptors came from a man between 18 and 29 years old in good health. Each CDR3 is given with its conserved first and last residue. The D gene is left open where the match is weak. The size entry is marked missing in some rows and otherwise reads once, few, many or a size class.

D gene	clone size	V gene	J gene	CDR3 DNA	CDR3 protein
-	-	TRBV30	TRBJ1-4	TGTGCCTGGAGTGTATCTCGGGCGGGGGAAAAACTGTTTTTT	CAWSVSRAGEKLFF
TRBD1	once	TRBV5-1	TRBJ1-4	TGCGCCAGCAGCTTGTCGGGACAGGGTCTTGCTGAAAAACTGTTTTTT	CASSLSGQGLAEKLFF
-	-	TRBV30	TRBJ2-7	TGTGCCTGGAGTGCCAAGGGTTTGACAACCTTC	CAWSAKGLTTF
-	-	TRBV28	TRBJ1-1	TGTGCCAGCAGTTTATGGGGGGACGGCACTGAAGCTTTCTTT	CASSLWGDGTEAFF
TRBD2	-	TRBV7-2	TRBJ2-3	TGTGCCAGCAGCTTCGCCGGGACTAGCGGCACAGATACGCAGTATTTT	CASSFAGTSGTDTQYF
TRBD1	-	TRBV6-1	TRBJ1-2	TGTGCCAGCAGTGAATGGGGACAGCTAACTAACTATGGCTACACCTTC	CASSEWGQLTNYGYTF
TRBD2	-	TRBV2	TRBJ2-2	TGTGCCAGCAGTGATAGTAGCGGGGGCGCGAACACCGGGGAGCTGTTTTTT	CASSDSSGGANTGELFF
-	-	TRBV6-5	TRBJ2-5	TGTGCCAGCAGTTACGGGTTATTCGAGACCCAGTACTTC	CASSYGLFETQYF
TRBD2	-	TRBV18	TRBJ2-7	TGTGCCAGCTCACCACCTGGACTAGCGGGCTACTACGAGCAGTACTTC	CASSPPGLAGYYEQYF
-	once	TRBV7-2	TRBJ1-1	TGTGCCAGCAGCTGGGGGAGTACTGAAGCTTTCTTT	CASSWGSTEAFF
-	once	TRBV18	TRBJ2-1	TGTGCCAGCTCACCTCGCCAATATAATGAGCAGTTCTTC	CASSPRQYNEQFF
TRBD1	-	TRBV29-1	TRBJ1-2	TGCAGCGTTGATGGGGGACAGAAGGCCGGCTATGGCTACACCTTC	CSVDGGQKAGYGYTF
TRBD1	-	TRBV6-1	TRBJ2-2	TGTGCCAGCAGGGAACCGGGACAGGGGCCGCGAGGCACCGGGGAGCTGTTTTTT	CASREPGQGPRGTGELFF
TRBD1	-	TRBV23-1	TRBJ2-7	TGCGCCAGCAGTCACTCCCGGGACAGGGGCTACGAGCAGTACTTC	CASSHSRDRGYEQYF
TRBD1	-	TRBV19	TRBJ1-6	TGTGCCAGTAGTTCGGGACAGGGGGTAGCCTATAATTCACCCCTCCACTTT	CASSSGQGVAYNSPLHF